The 32 T cell receptor beta chains below come from one sample, sequenced in a study of blood T cell repertoires in COVID-19. The method was immunoSEQ multiplex PCR; TCRdb's version includes in-frame clones alone and lacks a portion of them. Of around 77,000 clones listed, about nine tenths are singletons. The material sequenced was peripheral blood. All receptors come from a man aged 65-85 years with active or convalescent COVID-19.

V gene TRBV27 combines with J gene TRBJ2-3, with D tentatively TRBD1 (6 bases). CDR3 size: 14 residues. V gave up 2 bases and J gave up 3 bases, with 9 bases separating them. Germline values: CDR1 MNHEY, CDR2 SMNVEV (reference sequence). CDR3 residues: CASSLMDSTDTQYF. CDR3 bases: TGTGCCAGCAGTTTAATGGACAGTACAGATACGCAGTATTTT.

V gene TRBV12-5 combines with J gene TRBJ1-1; 8 nucleotides agree with TRBD1. CDR1 is LGHNT and CDR2 is FRNRAP in the germline V gene. This CDR3 spans 15 amino acids. Germline trimming cut 3 bases from V and 4 bases from J; bases unmatched to any gene: 7. The CDR3 region has the DNA TGTGCTAGTGGTTTTTCTATCACAGGGGGCACTGAAGCTTTCTTT. The encoded protein is CASGFSITGGTEAFF.

This clone was observed a single time. The chain carries TRBV7-3 and TRBJ1-2; no reliable D call. There are 13 residues in the CDR3. The V gene lost 2 bases and the J gene lost 7 bases, with 11 bases spanning the gap. Germline CDR1 and CDR2: SGHTA and FQGTGA. The CDR3 DNA reads as TGTGCCAGCAGCTTACCCGAGAGGGTTGGCTACACCTTC. It translates to CASSLPERVGYTF.

The chain carries TRBV24-1 and TRBJ2-3, with 8 bases matching TRBD2. There are 14 residues in the CDR3. The V gene's germline CDR1 is KGHDR and CDR2 SFDVKD. The V segment lost 7 bases and the J segment 5 bases; nucleotides outside the gene matches: 7. The CDR3 DNA follows: TGTGCCACCAGCGAAAGCGGGAGTCAAGATACGCAGTATTTT. Its protein product is CATSESGSQDTQYF.

This sequence joins TRBV5-1 and TRBJ2-7; 10 bases line up with TRBD1. Per the germline V gene, CDR1 is SGHRS and CDR2 is YFSETQ. CDR3 length equals 14 residues. The V and J ends lost 5 bases and 2 bases, in that order; junction bases with no gene match: 4. The CDR3 DNA reads TGCGCCAGCAGGCCCGGGACAGGGGCCTACGAGCAGTACTTC. This codes for CASRPGTGAYEQYF. The complete variable domain, with remaining parts taken from reference TRBV5-1 and TRBJ2-7, reads KAGVTQTPRYLIKTRGQQVTLSCSPISGHRSVSWYQQTPGQGLQFLFEYFSETQRNKGNFPGRFSGRQFSNSRSEMNVSTLELGDSALYLCASRPGTGAYEQYFGPGTRLTVT.

This sequence joins TRBV7-8 and TRBJ2-5; 7 nucleotides match TRBD1. The CDR3 is 16 residues long. The V segment lost 5 bases and the J segment 1 base; nucleotides outside the gene matches: 10. Germline CDR1 and CDR2: SGHVS and FQNEAQ. CDR3 DNA sequence: TGTGCCAGCAGCCAGGGGGTAGGGTCTCCCCAAGAGACCCAGTACTTC. It yields the protein CASSQGVGSPQETQYF.

The gene calls are TRBV9 and TRBJ1-2, with TRBD1 matching 9 bases. CDR1 and CDR2 from the germline V gene are SGDLS and YYNGEE. This CDR3 has 15 residues. The J segment lost 8 bases and the V segment lost 0 bases, leaving 8 bases of the junction unmatched. The CDR3 bases are TGTGCCAGCAGCGTAGGAGATGACAGGGGGAGCGGCTACACCTTC. Encoded protein: CASSVGDDRGSGYTF. Looking up the rest from reference TRBV9 and TRBJ1-2 gives the full variable domain: DSGVTQTPKHLITATGQRVTLRCSPRSGDLSVYWYQQSLDQGLQFLIQYYNGEERAKGNILERFSAQQFPDLHSELNLSSLELGDSALYFCASSVGDDRGSGYTFGSGTRLTVV.

The chain uses TRBV9 and TRBJ2-7; TRBD1 is a possible D gene (6 bases). The CDR3 totals 14 residues. Germline V gives CDR1 SGDLS, CDR2 YYNGEE. The ends were cut back, 3 bases at V and 3 bases at J, with 13 bases in the middle. DNA for the CDR3: TGTGCCAGCAGCGGAAATTACAGGGACTACGAGCAGTACTTC. Its protein is CASSGNYRDYEQYF.

The rearrangement joins TRBV14 to TRBJ1-2; TRBD1 aligns across 9 bases. V was clipped by 3 bases and J by 8 bases; unmatched bases: 10. This CDR3 spans 15 amino acids. Germline lookup yields CDR1 SGHDN and CDR2 FVKESK. In DNA, the CDR3 is TGTGCCAGCAGCCAGGGACAGGGCAGACCGGGAGGCTACACCTTC. Amino acid sequence: CASSQGQGRPGGYTF.

This chain links TRBV27 with TRBJ1-5; perhaps TRBD1 as D (6 bases). Trimming stripped 5 bases from V and 1 base from J, with 15 bases between. This CDR3 spans 16 amino acids. Germline-derived CDR1 and CDR2 are MNHEY and SMNVEV (reference sequence). CDR3: CASSPGTPRSNQPQHF. The CDR3, as DNA: TGTGCCAGCAGTCCCGGGACACCTCGGAGCAATCAGCCCCAGCATTTT.

The chain uses TRBV6-5 and TRBJ1-2; TRBD1 matches 11 bases. CDR1 MNHEY and CDR2 SVGAGI come from the germline V gene. Germline trimming cut 6 bases from V and 3 bases from J; bases unmatched to any gene: 6. The CDR3 consists of 15 residues. This CDR3 reads CASRRTGGGYYGYTF. For the CDR3, the DNA is TGTGCCAGCAGGCGGACAGGGGGCGGATACTATGGCTACACCTTC.

This clone was observed a single time. The chain has TRBV5-1 and TRBJ1-1, with 7 bases fitting TRBD1. This CDR3 contains 15 residues. V gave up 0 bases and J gave up 2 bases; unmatched junction bases: 4. The V gene's germline CDR1 is SGHRS and CDR2 YFSETQ. CDR3 protein: CASSLGGQLNTEAFF. The CDR3 region has the DNA TGCGCCAGCAGCTTGGGGGGACAGTTAAACACTGAAGCTTTCTTT.

The chain is built from TRBV12-3 or TRBV12-4 and TRBJ2-1; 11 positions match TRBD2. Unmatched junction bases numbered 9, after V lost 6 bases and J lost 14 bases. The CDR3 loop spans 13 amino acids. CDR3 bases: TGTGCCAGCAGACTACGACTAGCGGGAAAAAAGTTCTTC. This codes for CASRLRLAGKKFF.

The chain uses TRBV28 and TRBJ2-7, with 11 bases that match TRBD1. CDR3 length: 15 amino acids. The germline V gene encodes CDR1 MDHEN and CDR2 SYDVKM. Trimming removed 4 bases from V and 7 bases from J; junction bases left unmatched: 9. CDR3 nucleotide sequence: TGTGCCAGCAGTTCCTCGGACAGGGGGCTAAGGGAGCAGTACTTC. This codes for CASSSSDRGLREQYF.

J is TRBJ2-7 and V is TRBV4-1, with 14 bases lining up with TRBD2. The CDR3 contains 17 residues. The junction had 8 bases not matched to a gene; V was cut back by 3 bases and J by 4 bases. Germline CDR1 and CDR2: MGHRA and YSYEKL. The CDR3 DNA reads TGCGCCAGCAGCCACCTATTGGGGACTAGCGGGAGTTACGAGCAGTACTTC. It specifies CASSHLLGTSGSYEQYF.

The chain is built from TRBV4-2 and TRBJ1-1; D may be TRBD1 (5 bases). The germline V gene has CDR1 LGHNA and CDR2 YNFKEQ. V lost 0 bases and J lost 5, with 7 bases in between. This CDR3 contains 13 residues. In DNA form, the CDR3 reads TGTGCCAGCAGCCAAGATGGGGCAACTGAAGCTTTCTTT. This translates into CASSQDGATEAFF.

The chain links TRBV7-9 to TRBJ2-7; 8 bases are a match to TRBD2. Germline assignment: CDR1 SEHNR and CDR2 FQNEAQ (reference sequence). With V trimmed by 6 bases and J by 5 bases, 6 bases remained unmatched. This CDR3 comprises 13 residues. The CDR3 loop is CASSWRGANEQYF. The DNA of the CDR3 is TGTGCCAGCAGTTGGCGGGGGGCGAACGAGCAGTACTTC.

This clone was recorded only once. The CDR3 nucleotides are TGTGCCAGCAGTTCGACAGGGACATTCGGGGACACTGAAGCTTTCTTT. Translating gives CASSSTGTFGDTEAFF. The chain employs TRBV28 and TRBJ1-1; 7 bases are a match to TRBD1. The CDR3 runs to 16 residues. Trimming removed 4 bases from V and 3 bases from J; junction bases left unmatched: 11. The germline V gene encodes CDR1 MDHEN and CDR2 SYDVKM.

This chain connects TRBV28 to TRBJ2-1, with unresolved D. Between the trimmed V and J ends, which lost 5 bases and 6 bases, there was a span of 11 bases. Germline V lookup: CDR1 MDHEN, CDR2 SYDVKM. The length of the CDR3 is 13 residues. The CDR3 region has the DNA TGTGCCAGCAGTGAACATAGCAGCAATGAGCAGTTCTTC. This gives the protein CASSEHSSNEQFF.

The V and J genes are TRBV6-5 and TRBJ1-5; D might be TRBD1 (6 bases). The V gene's germline CDR1 is MNHEY and CDR2 SVGAGI. V lost 6 bases and J lost 11, with 14 bases in between. The CDR3 sequence is 12 residues long. The CDR3 spells CASSSTGTTQHF. CDR3 sequence (DNA): TGTGCCAGCAGCTCCACCGGGACAACCCAGCATTTT.

The chain recombines TRBV5-1 with TRBJ2-2; D not certain. Germline V gene sequence: CDR1 SGHRS, CDR2 YFSETQ. V lost 0 bases to trimming and J lost 6 bases, with 6 bases between them. This CDR3 region has 13 residues. CDR3 sequence reads: CASSLASPGELFF. The CDR3 DNA reads TGCGCCAGCAGCTTGGCGTCCCCCGGGGAGCTGTTTTTT.

J is TRBJ2-1 and V is TRBV10-1; 7 bases match TRBD2. The CDR3 totals 18 residues. CDR1 and CDR2 (germline): WNHNN, SYGVQD (reference sequence). J gave up 1 base and V 8 bases, and 17 bases lay outside the gene matches. DNA of the CDR3: TGCGCCAGCGCATGGAGTAGGGTCGCGGGAGTATCCTACAATGAGCAGTTCTTC. As protein: CASAWSRVAGVSYNEQFF.

The rearrangement joins TRBV24-1 to TRBJ2-3, with D perhaps matching TRBD1 (5 bases). The CDR3 runs to 12 residues. Germline CDR1 and CDR2: KGHDR and SFDVKD. V lost 3 bases and J lost 6, with 6 bases in between. CDR3 nucleotides: TGTGCCACCAGTGATGGGGCGGATACGCAGTATTTT. This translates into CATSDGADTQYF.

The rearrangement uses TRBV7-2 and TRBJ2-5; TRBD2 matches at 7 bases. Per the germline V gene, CDR1 is SGHTA and CDR2 is FQGNSA. The length of the CDR3 is 14 residues. J was trimmed by 7 bases and V by 7 bases; bases with no gene match: 12. This chain's CDR3 is CASNSDGGGGTQYF. The CDR3 DNA reads as TGTGCCAGCAACTCGGACGGCGGGGGAGGGACCCAGTACTTC. Full variable domain (missing parts from reference TRBV7-2 and TRBJ2-5): GAGVSQSPSNKVTEKGKDVELRCDPISGHTALYWYRQSLGQGLEFLIYFQGNSAPDKSGLPSDRFSAERTGGSVSTLTIQRTQQEDSAVYLCASNSDGGGGTQYFGPGTRLLVL.

CDR3 nucleotide sequence: TGTGCCAGCAGCCCTAGCGGGATCACAGATACGCAGTATTTT. It translates to CASSPSGITDTQYF. J is TRBJ2-3 and V is TRBV3-1 (or the pseudogene TRBV3-2); TRBD2 matches at 9 bases. Losses at the gene ends were 4 bases for V and 2 bases for J; bases not matched to a gene: 1. The germline V gene has CDR1 LGHDT and CDR2 YNNKEL (reference sequence). This CDR3 spans 14 amino acids.

The chain recombines TRBV10-3 with TRBJ2-2; D not resolved. The CDR3 extends over 12 amino acids. V lost 3 bases to trimming and J lost 6 bases, with 5 bases between them. Germline values: CDR1 ENHRY, CDR2 SYGVKD. The DNA of the CDR3 is TGTGCCATCAGTGACGTCTCCGGGGAGCTGTTTTTT. This translates into CAISDVSGELFF.

This chain connects TRBV19 to TRBJ1-2, with D unclear. In germline, CDR1 is LNHDA, CDR2 SQIVND (reference sequence). Trimming pared 3 bases from V and 0 bases from J, leaving 8 bases between. The CDR3 spans 14 residues. The CDR3 region has the DNA TGTGCCAGTAGTATTCTAGAAGCTAACTATGGCTACACCTTC. Translation gives CASSILEANYGYTF.

The chain combines TRBV3-1 (or the pseudogene TRBV3-2) with TRBJ2-7; D remains ambiguous. Germline V gene data show CDR1 as LGHDT and CDR2 as YNNKEL (reference sequence). The CDR3 is 14 amino acids. Between the trimmed V and J ends, which lost 4 bases and 3 bases, there was a span of 13 bases. The CDR3 region is CASSPRGVSYEQYF. CDR3 DNA: TGTGCCAGCAGCCCCCGCGGCGTGAGCTACGAGCAGTACTTC.

V gene TRBV19 combines with J gene TRBJ2-2; tentatively, D is TRBD2 (6 bases). The CDR3 extends over 15 amino acids. The V gene's germline CDR1 is LNHDA and CDR2 SQIVND (reference sequence). V lost 7 bases and J lost 3, with 15 bases in between. The DNA of the CDR3 is TGTGCCAGTATATCGCGGGATGGGTACACCGGGGAGCTGTTTTTT. Its protein is CASISRDGYTGELFF.

The chain is built from TRBV7-3 and TRBJ2-1; 7 nucleotides agree with TRBD1. This CDR3 contains 15 residues. Germline V lookup: CDR1 SGHTA, CDR2 FQGTGA. Trimming removed 7 bases from V and 2 bases from J; junction bases left unmatched: 8. CDR3 sequence (DNA): TGTGCCAGCACCTCAGGGGGACACACCTACAATGAGCAGTTCTTC. It codes for CASTSGGHTYNEQFF.

V and J are TRBV6-5 and TRBJ2-7, with TRBD2 matching over 10 bases. CDR1 and CDR2 from the germline V gene are MNHEY and SVGAGI. V shed 8 bases, J shed 4 bases, and the junction held 11 bases outside the gene matches. The CDR3 is 15 amino acids. CDR3 bases: TGTGCCAGCCACGCTAGCGGGAGTCGTTATTACGAGCAGTACTTC. Translating it yields CASHASGSRYYEQYF.

The chain combines TRBV5-1 with TRBJ2-6; D remains ambiguous. In germline, CDR1 is SGHRS, CDR2 YFSETQ. Trimming shortened V by 0 bases and J by 0 bases, and 4 bases separated the two germline ends. The CDR3 spans 15 residues. In nucleotides, the CDR3 is TGCGCCAGCAGCTTGGGCGGCTCTGGGGCCAACGTCCTGACTTTC. This sequence encodes CASSLGGSGANVLTF.